This is a list of T cell receptor beta chains from one sample in a study of siplizumab effects on memory and regulatory T cells. Only in-frame clones appear in the TCRdb table, and some are missing; sequencing was by immunoSEQ multiplex PCR. The sample consists of over 85,000 clones, under 95% of them appearing once. The sample consisted of CD8+ T cells sorted from blood. The source of these receptors is a human donor in good health. Both conserved end residues are part of each CDR3. A D gene is named only where the DNA matches it firmly. Clone size is given for some rows only: seen once, a few or many times, or a class if the clone is expanded.

J gene: TRBJ2-5; V gene: TRBV6-5; clone size: NA; D gene: TRBD2; CDR3 protein: CASSPGLAGGETQYF; CDR3 DNA: TGTGCCAGCAGTCCCGGACTAGCGGGAGGGGAGACCCAGTACTTC
J gene: TRBJ2-2; V gene: TRBV11-3; clone size: NA; D gene: NA; CDR3 protein: CASSPPFGGANTGELFF; CDR3 DNA: TGTGCCAGCAGCCCTCCCTTCGGCGGCGCGAACACCGGGGAGCTGTTTTTT
J gene: TRBJ2-3; V gene: TRBV13; clone size: NA; D gene: NA; CDR3 protein: CASSSGRGTDTQYF; CDR3 DNA: TGTGCCAGCAGCTCAGGACGAGGCACAGATACGCAGTATTTT
J gene: TRBJ2-1; V gene: TRBV27; clone size: NA; D gene: NA; CDR3 protein: CASSLPGRGQFF; CDR3 DNA: TGTGCCAGCAGTTTACCGGGACGTGGGCAGTTCTTC
J gene: TRBJ2-5; V gene: TRBV11-1; clone size: NA; D gene: TRBD1; CDR3 protein: CASSLPRGHGPKTQYF; CDR3 DNA: TGTGCCAGCAGCCTCCCGAGGGGGCATGGCCCGAAGACCCAGTACTTC
J gene: TRBJ2-1; V gene: TRBV9; clone size: NA; D gene: NA; CDR3 protein: CASSAPANEQFF; CDR3 DNA: TGTGCCAGCAGCGCACCCGCCAATGAGCAGTTCTTC
J gene: TRBJ2-7; V gene: TRBV30; clone size: NA; D gene: TRBD2; CDR3 protein: CAWSVGRGDYEQYF; CDR3 DNA: TGTGCCTGGAGTGTAGGACGGGGGGACTACGAGCAGTACTTC
J gene: TRBJ1-5; V gene: TRBV27; clone size: NA; D gene: NA; CDR3 protein: CASSAEVWGQPQHF; CDR3 DNA: TGTGCCAGCAGCGCCGAGGTTTGGGGTCAGCCCCAGCATTTT
J gene: TRBJ2-7; V gene: TRBV6-1; clone size: NA; D gene: NA; CDR3 protein: CASRDDGPYEQYF; CDR3 DNA: TGTGCCAGCAGGGATGACGGACCCTACGAGCAGTACTTC
J gene: TRBJ2-3; V gene: TRBV19; clone size: NA; D gene: TRBD2; CDR3 protein: CASSMGGGAPDTQYF; CDR3 DNA: TGTGCCAGTAGTATGGGGGGGGGTGCCCCAGATACGCAGTATTTT
J gene: TRBJ1-1; V gene: TRBV7-9; clone size: NA; D gene: NA; CDR3 protein: CASSTPGLNTEAFF; CDR3 DNA: TGTGCCAGCAGCACACCGGGTCTGAACACTGAAGCTTTCTTT
J gene: TRBJ1-1; V gene: TRBV7-3; clone size: NA; D gene: NA; CDR3 protein: CASSLTPRVTEAFF; CDR3 DNA: TGTGCCAGCAGCTTAACCCCCAGGGTCACTGAAGCTTTCTTT
J gene: TRBJ2-5; V gene: TRBV7-9; clone size: NA; D gene: TRBD2; CDR3 protein: CASSPGLANQETQYF; CDR3 DNA: TGTGCCAGCAGCCCGGGACTAGCGAACCAAGAGACCCAGTACTTC
J gene: TRBJ1-3; V gene: TRBV13; clone size: NA; D gene: NA; CDR3 protein: CASSWAETGNTIYF; CDR3 DNA: TGTGCCAGCAGCTGGGCAGAAACTGGAAACACCATATATTTT
J gene: TRBJ2-2; V gene: TRBV7-3; clone size: NA; D gene: NA; CDR3 protein: CASSLMDTGELFF; CDR3 DNA: TGTGCCAGCAGCTTGATGGACACCGGGGAGCTGTTTTTT
J gene: TRBJ2-7; V gene: TRBV30; clone size: NA; D gene: NA; CDR3 protein: CAWSVGYDEQYF; CDR3 DNA: TGTGCCTGGAGTGTAGGGTACGACGAGCAGTACTTC
J gene: TRBJ2-5; V gene: TRBV14; clone size: NA; D gene: NA; CDR3 protein: CASSQDTDQETQYF; CDR3 DNA: TGTGCCAGCAGCCAAGATACGGATCAAGAGACCCAGTACTTC
J gene: TRBJ2-7; V gene: TRBV7-9; clone size: NA; D gene: NA; CDR3 protein: CASSFSYEQYF; CDR3 DNA: TGTGCCAGCAGCTTCTCCTACGAGCAGTACTTC
J gene: TRBJ1-4; V gene: TRBV15; clone size: NA; D gene: NA; CDR3 protein: CATSTGRSEKLFF; CDR3 DNA: TGTGCCACCAGCACGGGGCGGAGTGAAAAACTGTTTTTT
J gene: TRBJ2-7; V gene: TRBV6-9; clone size: NA; D gene: NA; CDR3 protein: CASSYPGRREQYF; CDR3 DNA: TGTGCCAGCAGTTATCCGGGGCGGCGCGAGCAGTACTTC
J gene: TRBJ2-7; V gene: TRBV7-8; clone size: NA; D gene: TRBD1; CDR3 protein: CASSSGQGAYEQYF; CDR3 DNA: TGTGCCAGCAGCTCCGGACAGGGGGCTTACGAGCAGTACTTC
J gene: TRBJ2-3; V gene: TRBV15; clone size: NA; D gene: NA; CDR3 protein: CATSRDPADTQYF; CDR3 DNA: TGTGCCACCAGCAGAGATCCGGCAGATACGCAGTATTTT
J gene: TRBJ2-1; V gene: TRBV7-9; clone size: NA; D gene: TRBD2; CDR3 protein: CASSRATSGFYNEQFF; CDR3 DNA: TGTGCCAGCAGCCGAGCGACTAGCGGATTCTACAATGAGCAGTTCTTC
J gene: TRBJ1-5; V gene: TRBV27; clone size: few; D gene: NA; CDR3 protein: CASSLDGSNQPQHF; CDR3 DNA: TGTGCCAGCAGTTTAGATGGGTCCAATCAGCCCCAGCATTTT
J gene: TRBJ1-2; V gene: TRBV2; clone size: NA; D gene: NA; CDR3 protein: CASRVLDISNYGYTF; CDR3 DNA: TGTGCCAGCAGAGTCTTGGACATCTCTAACTATGGCTACACCTTC
J gene: TRBJ2-6; V gene: TRBV9; clone size: NA; D gene: NA; CDR3 protein: CASGSGANVLTF; CDR3 DNA: TGTGCCAGCGGCTCTGGGGCCAACGTCCTGACTTTC
J gene: TRBJ1-1; V gene: TRBV29-1; clone size: NA; D gene: NA; CDR3 protein: CSVRAQGENTEAFF; CDR3 DNA: TGCAGCGTTCGAGCCCAGGGAGAGAACACTGAAGCTTTCTTT
J gene: TRBJ2-5; V gene: TRBV27; clone size: NA; D gene: TRBD2; CDR3 protein: CASSYLAEETQYF; CDR3 DNA: TGTGCCAGCAGTTACCTAGCGGAAGAGACCCAGTACTTC
J gene: TRBJ2-7; V gene: TRBV30; clone size: NA; D gene: NA; CDR3 protein: CAWSEIYEQYF; CDR3 DNA: TGTGCCTGGAGCGAGATCTACGAGCAGTACTTC
J gene: TRBJ2-5; V gene: TRBV2; clone size: NA; D gene: TRBD2; CDR3 protein: CASTGRPGGETQYF; CDR3 DNA: TGTGCCAGTACGGGACGGCCGGGGGGAGAGACCCAGTACTTC
J gene: TRBJ1-4; V gene: TRBV7-6; clone size: NA; D gene: NA; CDR3 protein: CASSPTVSEGKLFF; CDR3 DNA: TGTGCCAGCAGCCCCACGGTCTCCGAGGGAAAACTGTTTTTT
J gene: TRBJ2-5; V gene: TRBV19; clone size: NA; D gene: TRBD2; CDR3 protein: CATDPGTSGIQETQYF; CDR3 DNA: TGTGCCACTGACCCCGGGACTAGCGGGATCCAAGAGACCCAGTACTTC
J gene: TRBJ2-2; V gene: TRBV7-9; clone size: NA; D gene: NA; CDR3 protein: CASSRDAYTGELFF; CDR3 DNA: TGTGCCAGCAGCAGGGACGCATACACCGGGGAGCTGTTTTTT
J gene: TRBJ2-1; V gene: TRBV7-6; clone size: NA; D gene: NA; CDR3 protein: CASRLNNEQFF; CDR3 DNA: TGTGCCAGCAGGCTCAACAATGAGCAGTTCTTC
J gene: TRBJ2-7; V gene: TRBV18; clone size: NA; D gene: NA; CDR3 protein: CASSPWQDTYEQYF; CDR3 DNA: TGTGCCAGCTCACCGTGGCAGGATACCTACGAGCAGTACTTC
J gene: TRBJ1-1; V gene: TRBV9; clone size: NA; D gene: NA; CDR3 protein: CASSPPPYDEAFF; CDR3 DNA: TGTGCCAGCAGCCCCCCCCCTTACGATGAAGCTTTCTTT
J gene: TRBJ1-2; V gene: TRBV19; clone size: NA; D gene: NA; CDR3 protein: CASSIADSDYGYTF; CDR3 DNA: TGTGCCAGTAGTATAGCCGACTCGGACTATGGCTACACCTTC
J gene: TRBJ2-7; V gene: TRBV5-5; clone size: NA; D gene: TRBD1; CDR3 protein: CASSLETGGSEQYF; CDR3 DNA: TGTGCCAGCAGCTTGGAGACAGGGGGCTCCGAGCAGTACTTC
J gene: TRBJ1-1; V gene: TRBV7-9; clone size: once; D gene: NA; CDR3 protein: CASRSSEDAFF; CDR3 DNA: TGTGCCAGCAGGTCCTCGGAGGATGCTTTCTTT
J gene: TRBJ1-5; V gene: TRBV29-1; clone size: once; D gene: NA; CDR3 protein: CSVQGGGNQPQHF; CDR3 DNA: TGCAGCGTACAGGGAGGGGGTAATCAGCCCCAGCATTTT
J gene: TRBJ2-3; V gene: TRBV12-1; clone size: once; D gene: NA; CDR3 protein: CASSFARAETSTDTQYF; CDR3 DNA: TGTGCCAGCAGCTTTGCTCGAGCCGAGACTAGCACAGATACGCAGTATTTT
J gene: TRBJ1-2; V gene: TRBV30; clone size: NA; D gene: NA; CDR3 protein: CAWRSGAGYTF; CDR3 DNA: TGTGCCTGGAGGAGCGGTGCTGGCTACACCTTC
J gene: TRBJ1-4; V gene: TRBV5-1; clone size: once; D gene: NA; CDR3 protein: CASAPLGTGHPGGGLFF; CDR3 DNA: TGCGCCAGCGCACCTCTCGGAACTGGACACCCGGGTGGCGGACTGTTTTTT
J gene: TRBJ2-1; V gene: TRBV27; clone size: NA; D gene: TRBD2; CDR3 protein: CASSPGTSGGGNEQFF; CDR3 DNA: TGTGCCAGCAGTCCGGGGACTAGCGGGGGGGGTAATGAGCAGTTCTTC
J gene: TRBJ1-1; V gene: TRBV7-8; clone size: few; D gene: NA; CDR3 protein: CASSLAMGNTEAFF; CDR3 DNA: TGTGCCAGCAGCTTAGCGATGGGGAACACTGAAGCTTTCTTT
J gene: TRBJ1-5; V gene: TRBV5-6; clone size: NA; D gene: NA; CDR3 protein: CASSLGGRQPQHF; CDR3 DNA: TGTGCCAGCAGCTTGGGGGGGCGTCAGCCCCAGCATTTT
J gene: TRBJ2-4; V gene: TRBV9; clone size: NA; D gene: NA; CDR3 protein: CASSVDREARIQYF; CDR3 DNA: TGTGCCAGCAGCGTAGACAGAGAGGCGCGAATTCAGTACTTC
J gene: TRBJ1-5; V gene: TRBV19; clone size: NA; D gene: NA; CDR3 protein: CASSMKRAAPQHF; CDR3 DNA: TGTGCCAGTAGTATGAAACGCGCAGCCCCCCAGCATTTT
J gene: TRBJ2-7; V gene: TRBV15; clone size: NA; D gene: NA; CDR3 protein: CATSREVPGTSYEQYF; CDR3 DNA: TGTGCCACCAGCAGAGAGGTGCCGGGTACCTCCTACGAGCAGTACTTC
J gene: TRBJ2-7; V gene: TRBV4-1; clone size: NA; D gene: NA; CDR3 protein: CASSPHVGTSYEQYF; CDR3 DNA: TGCGCCAGCAGCCCCCACGTTGGCACCTCCTACGAGCAGTACTTC
J gene: TRBJ2-7; V gene: TRBV4-2; clone size: NA; D gene: NA; CDR3 protein: CASSQDQVSPSEQYF; CDR3 DNA: TGTGCCAGCAGCCAAGATCAGGTCAGTCCCTCCGAGCAGTACTTC
J gene: TRBJ1-2; V gene: TRBV4-1; clone size: NA; D gene: NA; CDR3 protein: CASSPIDNPSHTF; CDR3 DNA: TGCGCCAGCAGCCCAATAGATAACCCCAGCCACACCTTC
J gene: TRBJ1-5; V gene: TRBV6-1; clone size: NA; D gene: NA; CDR3 protein: CASSVDIGRNNQPQHF; CDR3 DNA: TGTGCCAGCAGTGTAGACATCGGGAGAAACAATCAGCCCCAGCATTTT
J gene: TRBJ2-1; V gene: TRBV6-6; clone size: NA; D gene: NA; CDR3 protein: CATRGGNEQFF; CDR3 DNA: TGTGCCACCAGGGGTGGGAATGAGCAGTTCTTC